The following is a T cell receptor beta chain sequence with its context. Its antigen is still unknown. Germline values: CDR1 SGDLS, CDR2 YYNGEE. The CDR3 totals 14 residues. V lost 4 bases to trimming and J lost 1 base, with 11 bases between them. The data derive from a study of shared clonotypes between healthy human individuals. Whole-study findings and limits: The study generally estimated greater richness for naive than memory subsets. When naive CD4 clonotypes were compared across a few donors, about 4.8% were shared.

CD45RO-negative, CCR7-selected cells formed the naive CD8 fraction, which excluded terminally differentiated effector memory CD45RA+ cells. Using immunoSEQ multiplex PCR, the repertoire was profiled, and TCRdb retains in-frame clones only, with some absent. The sample carries just over 2,000,000 clones, about 95% recorded once. This receptor was identified in a man in his late teens or twenties in good health. Sequenced material: naive CD8+ T cells sorted from blood. The chain has TRBV9 and TRBJ1-2; D call uncertain. This chain's CDR3 is CASSSKDDNYGYTF. DNA of the CDR3: TGTGCCAGCAGCTCCAAGGACGATAACTATGGCTACACCTTC.